This entry concerns a single T cell receptor beta chain. This sample is drawn from a study of blood T cell repertoires in COVID-19. Study information: The origin of the acute and convalescent COVID-19 samples was the United States, Italy and Spain.

Across under 25 US areas, participants ranged in age from roughly 18 to 95 years. Cohort 3 recovery required two negative PCRs, clearance, or symptom resolution. There are 15 residues in the CDR3. Study processing details: Amplification of reference gene primers provided the estimated nucleated cell counts. The repertoire was sequenced with immunoSEQ multiplex PCR; TCRdb's copy has only in-frame clones and lacks some. The D gene and trimming were derived from the DNA, and the V and J assignments and clone size from that table. This sample has around 200,000 clones; around 91% occur once, and the top ten carry about 0.77%.

Sequenced: PBMCs or T cells enriched from blood (not recorded which). V is TRBV21-1 and J is TRBJ2-1; the D call TRBD2 from the table was never checked on the DNA. TRBV21-1 represents a pseudogene. The receptor's source is a young woman who had recovered from COVID-19. In DNA form, the CDR3 reads TGTGCCAGCAGCAAAAAGCGGGGAAAGGGCAATGAGCAGTTCTTC. Amino acid sequence: CASSKKRGKGNEQFF.